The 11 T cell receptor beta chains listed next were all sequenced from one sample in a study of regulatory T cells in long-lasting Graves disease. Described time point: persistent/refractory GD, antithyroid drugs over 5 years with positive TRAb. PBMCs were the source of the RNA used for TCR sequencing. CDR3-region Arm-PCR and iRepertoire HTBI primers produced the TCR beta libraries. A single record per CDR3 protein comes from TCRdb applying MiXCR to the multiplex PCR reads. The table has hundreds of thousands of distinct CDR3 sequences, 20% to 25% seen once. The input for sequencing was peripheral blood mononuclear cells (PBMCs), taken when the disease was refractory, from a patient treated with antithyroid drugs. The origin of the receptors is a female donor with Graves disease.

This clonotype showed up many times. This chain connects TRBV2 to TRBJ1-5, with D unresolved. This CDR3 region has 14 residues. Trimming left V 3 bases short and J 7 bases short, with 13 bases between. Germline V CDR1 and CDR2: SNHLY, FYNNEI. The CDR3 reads CASSDNMNSQPQHF. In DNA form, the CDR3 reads TGTGCCAGCAGTGATAACATGAATAGCCAGCCCCAGCATTTT.

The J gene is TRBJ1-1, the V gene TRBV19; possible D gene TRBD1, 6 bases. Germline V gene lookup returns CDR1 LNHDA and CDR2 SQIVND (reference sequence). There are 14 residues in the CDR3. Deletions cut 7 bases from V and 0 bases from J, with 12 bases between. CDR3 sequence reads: CASTLGAMNTEAFF. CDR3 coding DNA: TGTGCCAGTACGTTGGGGGCCATGAACACTGAAGCTTTCTTT.

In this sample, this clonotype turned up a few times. CDR3 residues: CASSQDLTRALFF. CDR3 bases: TGTGCCAGCAGCCAAGATCTGACCCGGGCGCTGTTTTTT. V is TRBV3-1 and J is TRBJ2-2; no reliable D call. The CDR3 extends over 13 amino acids. CDR1 and CDR2 (germline): LGHDT, YNNKEL (reference sequence). V was trimmed by 0 bases and J by 13 bases, leaving 12 bases between them.

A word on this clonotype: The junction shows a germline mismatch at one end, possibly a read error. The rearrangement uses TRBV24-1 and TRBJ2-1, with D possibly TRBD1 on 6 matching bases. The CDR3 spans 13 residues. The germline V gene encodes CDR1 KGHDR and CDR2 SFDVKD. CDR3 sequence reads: CATSDSEGTRRVF. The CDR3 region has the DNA TGTGCCACCAGTGATTCCGAAGGGACAAGACGCGTCTTC.

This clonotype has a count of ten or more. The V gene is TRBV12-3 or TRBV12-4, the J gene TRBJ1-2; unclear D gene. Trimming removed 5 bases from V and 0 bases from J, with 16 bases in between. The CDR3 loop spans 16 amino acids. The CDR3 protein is CASSHSTETANYGYTF. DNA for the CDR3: TGTGCCAGCAGTCACAGCACAGAGACCGCTAACTATGGCTACACCTTC.

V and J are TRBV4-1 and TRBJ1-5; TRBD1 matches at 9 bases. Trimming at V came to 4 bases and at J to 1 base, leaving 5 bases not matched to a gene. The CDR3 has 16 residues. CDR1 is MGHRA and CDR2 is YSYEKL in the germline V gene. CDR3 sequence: CASSRGQGGSNQPQHF. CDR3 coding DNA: TGCGCCAGCAGCCGGGGACAGGGAGGGAGCAATCAGCCCCAGCATTTT.

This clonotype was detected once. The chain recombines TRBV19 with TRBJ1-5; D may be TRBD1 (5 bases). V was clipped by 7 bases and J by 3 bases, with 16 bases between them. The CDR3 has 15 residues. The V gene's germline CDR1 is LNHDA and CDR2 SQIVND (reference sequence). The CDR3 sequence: CASNPIDSDNQPQHF. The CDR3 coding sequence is TGTGCCAGTAACCCAATCGACAGCGACAATCAGCCCCAGCATTTT.

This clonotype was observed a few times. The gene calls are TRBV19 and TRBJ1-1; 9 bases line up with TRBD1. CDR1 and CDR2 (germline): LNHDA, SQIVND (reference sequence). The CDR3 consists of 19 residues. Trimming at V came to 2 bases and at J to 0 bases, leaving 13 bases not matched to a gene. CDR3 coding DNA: TGTGCCAGTAGTATAAGGGGACAGGGCATGGCAATTATGAACACTGAAGCTTTCTTT. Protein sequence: CASSIRGQGMAIMNTEAFF.

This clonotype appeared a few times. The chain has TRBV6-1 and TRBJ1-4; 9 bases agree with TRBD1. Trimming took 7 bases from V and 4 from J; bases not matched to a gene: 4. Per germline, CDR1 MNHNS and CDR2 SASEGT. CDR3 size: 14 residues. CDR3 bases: TGTGCCAGCAATTCGGGACAGGGTAATGAAAAACTGTTTTTT. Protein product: CASNSGQGNEKLFF.

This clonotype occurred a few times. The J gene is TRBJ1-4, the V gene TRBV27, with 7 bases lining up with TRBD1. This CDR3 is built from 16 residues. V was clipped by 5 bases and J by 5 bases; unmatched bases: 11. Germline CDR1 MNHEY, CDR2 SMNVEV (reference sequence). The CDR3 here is CASSPYRQGMNEKLFF. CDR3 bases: TGTGCCAGCAGTCCCTACAGACAGGGAATGAATGAAAAACTGTTTTTT.

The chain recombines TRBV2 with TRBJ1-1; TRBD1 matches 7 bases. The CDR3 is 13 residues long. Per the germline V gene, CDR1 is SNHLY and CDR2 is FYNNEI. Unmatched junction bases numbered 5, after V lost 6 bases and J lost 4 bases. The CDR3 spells CASRVGQATEAFF. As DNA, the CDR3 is TGTGCCAGCAGGGTCGGACAGGCCACTGAAGCTTTCTTT. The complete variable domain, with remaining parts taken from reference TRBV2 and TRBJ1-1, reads EPEVTQTPSHQVTQMGQEVILRCVPISNHLYFYWYRQILGQKVEFLVSFYNNEISEKSEIFDDQFSVERPDGSNFTLKIRSTKLEDSAMYFCASRVGQATEAFFGQGTRLTVV.